A selection of T cell receptor beta chains follows, all from one sample in a study of T cell changes during pregnancy in multiple sclerosis. The protocol was immunoSEQ multiplex PCR, while the TCRdb copy is restricted to in-frame clones and leaves out a portion. The sample carries about 60,000 clones, about 90% recorded once. Sequenced material: peripheral blood, taken in the third trimester of pregnancy. The source is a female donor in good health, enrolled as a control in a pregnancy study. Each CDR3 is given with its conserved first and last residue. D genes are given only for firm matches. Not all rows give a size; the values are once, few, many and, for expanded clones, a class.

DNA: TGTGCCAGCAGCGTTAGCGGAAACACCGGGGAGCTGTTTTTT
CDR3: CASSVSGNTGELFF
D: -
size: -
J: TRBJ2-2
V: TRBV9

DNA: TGTGCCAGCAGTTTAGGATACAGCTCTGGGGCCAACGTCCTGACTTTC
CDR3: CASSLGYSSGANVLTF
D: -
size: -
J: TRBJ2-6
V: TRBV27

DNA: TGTGCCAGCAGTTTCAGGGTCGACACCGGGGAGCTGTTTTTT
CDR3: CASSFRVDTGELFF
D: -
size: -
J: TRBJ2-2
V: TRBV6-4

DNA: TGTGCCAGCAGCTTAGATCAGGTTAACACTGAAGCTTTCTTT
CDR3: CASSLDQVNTEAFF
D: -
size: -
J: TRBJ1-1
V: TRBV7-9

DNA: TGTGCCTGGAACTGGGCAGGGGGAGGTGAAAAACTGTTTTTT
CDR3: CAWNWAGGGEKLFF
D: TRBD1
size: -
J: TRBJ1-4
V: TRBV30

DNA: TGCGCCAGCAGCCTGACCCGGACAGGGGGAAACACTGAAGCTTTCTTT
CDR3: CASSLTRTGGNTEAFF
D: TRBD1
size: -
J: TRBJ1-1
V: TRBV4-1

DNA: TGTGCCAGCAGTGAAAGGACTAGCGGTTTGTACGAGCAGTACTTC
CDR3: CASSERTSGLYEQYF
D: TRBD2
size: -
J: TRBJ2-7
V: TRBV2

DNA: TGTGCCAGCAGCACGGACAGGGCCCACTACAATGAGCAGTTCTTC
CDR3: CASSTDRAHYNEQFF
D: TRBD1
size: -
J: TRBJ2-1
V: TRBV5-5

DNA: TGTGCCATCAGCACGGGCTTAAGACAGGGGAGCAACAATGAGCAGTTCTTC
CDR3: CAISTGLRQGSNNEQFF
D: TRBD1
size: -
J: TRBJ2-1
V: TRBV10-3

DNA: TGTGCCAGTAGTATAGCTGGGACAGTAATCTGGAATCAGCCCCAGCATTTT
CDR3: CASSIAGTVIWNQPQHF
D: TRBD1
size: -
J: TRBJ1-5
V: TRBV19

DNA: TGTGCCAGTACCCCCTCCGGAGGGGTTGGCGGTCAGCCCCAGCATTTT
CDR3: CASTPSGGVGGQPQHF
D: -
size: -
J: TRBJ1-5
V: TRBV19

DNA: TGTGCCAGCAGTTTTGCGGGGCTGGCTTTCTTT
CDR3: CASSFAGLAFF
D: -
size: -
J: TRBJ1-1
V: TRBV27

DNA: TGTGCCCATCCACAGGGTAGGAGCTCTGGGGCCAACGTCCTGACTTTC
CDR3: CAHPQGRSSGANVLTF
D: -
size: -
J: TRBJ2-6
V: TRBV30

DNA: TGTGCCAGCAGCTTGGGAATGGGTAGCGGGTGCACAGATACGCAGTATTTT
CDR3: CASSLGMGSGCTDTQYF
D: TRBD2
size: -
J: TRBJ2-3
V: TRBV5-7

DNA: TGTGCCAGCAAGGGACAAATCTATGGCTACACCTTC
CDR3: CASKGQIYGYTF
D: -
size: -
J: TRBJ1-2
V: TRBV6-5

DNA: TGTGCCTGGAGTGGAGGTCAGCATAATCAGCCCCAGCATTTT
CDR3: CAWSGGQHNQPQHF
D: -
size: once
J: TRBJ1-5
V: TRBV30

DNA: TGTGCCAGCAGTGAAGCGGGGGGGAAGAGGGGCTACACCTTC
CDR3: CASSEAGGKRGYTF
D: -
size: -
J: TRBJ1-2
V: TRBV6-1

DNA: TGTGCCAGCAGCCAAGATGGGACAGGGGACACTGAAGCTTTCTTT
CDR3: CASSQDGTGDTEAFF
D: TRBD1
size: once
J: TRBJ1-1
V: TRBV4-2

DNA: TGTGCCAGCAGTGAAGGGGGCAGTGGAAAGTATGGCTACACCTTC
CDR3: CASSEGGSGKYGYTF
D: -
size: -
J: TRBJ1-2
V: TRBV6-1

DNA: TGTGCCAGCAGCCCGCGGGGCCCGTTAACTGCAGAAGCTTTCTTT
CDR3: CASSPRGPLTAEAFF
D: -
size: -
J: TRBJ1-1
V: TRBV7-2